These 5 T cell receptor beta chains came from one sample sequenced in a study of blood T cell repertoires in COVID-19. Clones were read by immunoSEQ multiplex PCR, and TCRdb kept only the in-frame ones, dropping some. The sample lists 250,000 or so clones, 70% to 90% occurring once. The specimen sequenced was peripheral blood. Receptors originate from a man aged 18 to 30 with active or convalescent COVID-19.

Concerning this clone itself: The same CDR3 is also encoded by other DNA sequences in this sample. The chain carries TRBV5-1 and TRBJ1-2, with D unclear. CDR1 is SGHRS, CDR2 YFSETQ, per germline. Trimming removed 0 bases from V and 2 bases from J, with 5 bases in between. The CDR3 extends over 13 amino acids. The chain's CDR3 is CASSLDSNYGYTF. The CDR3 nucleotides read TGCGCCAGCAGCTTGGACAGCAACTATGGCTACACCTTC. Complete variable domain (other parts from reference TRBV5-1 and TRBJ1-2): KAGVTQTPRYLIKTRGQQVTLSCSPISGHRSVSWYQQTPGQGLQFLFEYFSETQRNKGNFPGRFSGRQFSNSRSEMNVSTLELGDSALYLCASSLDSNYGYTFGSGTRLTVV.

The rearrangement links TRBV7-2 to TRBJ2-2; D perhaps matches TRBD2 (6 bases). Trimming took 7 bases from V and 3 from J, leaving 21 bases between them. Per the germline V gene, CDR1 is SGHTA and CDR2 is FQGNSA. The CDR3 has 17 amino acids. The CDR3 nucleotides read TGTGCCAGCACTGCCCGAAACCGGGACTGGTACACCGGGGAGCTGTTTTTT. This sequence encodes CASTARNRDWYTGELFF.

This clone turned up a few times. The chain has TRBV28 and TRBJ2-3; 11 bases fit TRBD2. Germline-derived CDR1 and CDR2 are MDHEN and SYDVKM. The CDR3 length is 19 residues. With V trimmed by 3 bases and J by 1 base, 12 bases remained unmatched. In DNA form, the CDR3 reads TGTGCCAGCAGTTTCCCTCTAGCGGGAGGATCCTCGGGCACAGATACGCAGTATTTT. It encodes CASSFPLAGGSSGTDTQYF.

This clone was found a few times. The rearrangement links TRBV5-6 to TRBJ2-2; a weak D match, TRBD1 (6 bases). This CDR3 contains 14 residues. Trimming shortened V by 4 bases and J by 7 bases, and 14 bases separated the two germline ends. CDR1 and CDR2 from the germline V gene are SGHDT and YYEEEE. This CDR3 is CASSLTGGNGELFF. The CDR3, as DNA: TGTGCCAGCAGCCTGACAGGCGGAAACGGGGAGCTGTTTTTT.

This rearrangement joins TRBV6-5 to TRBJ1-1; D is uncertain. The CDR3 runs to 13 residues. Germline loops: CDR1 MNHEY, CDR2 SVGAGI. The V gene lost 2 bases and the J gene lost 11 bases, with 15 bases spanning the gap. The CDR3 coding sequence is TGTGCCAGCAGTTACGAGTTTCCGGGATTGGCTTTCTTT. Residues: CASSYEFPGLAFF.